The 17 T cell receptor beta chains below all came from one sample that was sequenced in a study of blood T cell repertoires in COVID-19. The data were produced by immunoSEQ multiplex PCR, yet TCRdb's version contains in-frame clones alone and is incomplete. Of more than 95,000 clones listed, around nine tenths were seen once; the top ten hold less than 4%. Sequenced: peripheral blood. These receptors came from a human donor in a cohort sampled during active COVID-19.

The chain couples TRBV27 to TRBJ2-2; 11 bases are a match to TRBD1. The germline V gene encodes CDR1 MNHEY and CDR2 SMNVEV (reference sequence). V was pared by 4 bases and J by 5 bases, with 3 bases of the junction left unmatched. There are 15 residues in the CDR3. CDR3 nucleotides: TGTGCCAGCAGTTGGGGACAGGGGGTTACCGGGGAGCTGTTTTTT. Protein: CASSWGQGVTGELFF.

This clone was counted between two and nine times. The rearrangement uses TRBV19 and TRBJ1-6; perhaps TRBD1 as D (6 bases). The CDR3 spans 14 residues. The V and J ends lost 7 bases and 5 bases respectively, with 12 bases between them. Looked up from germline, CDR1 is LNHDA and CDR2 is SQIVND (reference sequence). The CDR3 DNA reads TGTGCCAGTATGGACAGAGCCCATAATTCACCCCTCCACTTT. Residues: CASMDRAHNSPLHF.

The rearrangement uses TRBV3-1 (or the pseudogene TRBV3-2) and TRBJ2-3, with TRBD1 identical over 9 bases. With 4 bases clipped from V and 3 bases from J, the junction kept 8 bases outside the gene matches. Germline V gene data show CDR1 as LGHDT and CDR2 as YNNKEL (reference sequence). CDR3 size: 16 residues. The CDR3 spells CASSPMGQGITDTQYF. CDR3 nucleotides: TGTGCCAGCAGCCCCATGGGACAGGGAATTACAGATACGCAGTATTTT.

This clone was detected once. V is TRBV9 and J is TRBJ1-2; 8 bases are shared with TRBD1. V shed 3 bases, J shed 4 bases, and the junction held 8 bases outside the gene matches. CDR3 length equals 15 residues. CDR1 and CDR2 (germline): SGDLS, YYNGEE. The CDR3 loop reads CASSASDRGGYGYTF. DNA of the CDR3: TGTGCCAGCAGCGCCTCCGACAGGGGAGGCTATGGCTACACCTTC.

The J gene is TRBJ2-2, the V gene TRBV7-2, with 10 bases identical to TRBD2. The CDR3 totals 16 residues. Germline lookup yields CDR1 SGHTA and CDR2 FQGNSA. V shed 5 bases, J shed 1 base, and the junction held 4 bases outside the gene matches. The CDR3 nucleotides read TGTGCCAGCAGCCCCCGGACTAGCGGGAACACCGGGGAGCTGTTTTTT. Encoded protein: CASSPRTSGNTGELFF.

The J gene is TRBJ1-2, the V gene TRBV19; the match to TRBD1 covers 8 bases. The V and J ends lost 7 bases and 3 bases, in that order; junction bases with no gene match: 10. Germline loops: CDR1 LNHDA, CDR2 SQIVND (reference sequence). This CDR3 region has 15 residues. The CDR3 region is CASTTGGALDYGYTF. DNA for the CDR3: TGTGCCAGTACCACAGGGGGGGCGTTGGACTATGGCTACACCTTC. The full variable domain, with the rest looked up from reference TRBV19 and TRBJ1-2, is DGGITQSPKYLFRKEGQNVTLSCEQNLNHDAMYWYRQDPGQGLRLIYYSQIVNDFQKGDIAEGYSVSREKKESFPLTVTSAQKNPTAFYLCASTTGGALDYGYTFGSGTRLTVV.

The V and J genes are TRBV30 and TRBJ1-3, with 10 bases identical to TRBD1. The CDR3 is 17 amino acids. The V gene's germline CDR1 is GTSNPN and CDR2 SVGIG (reference sequence). J lost 0 bases, V lost 4 bases, and 9 bases had no gene match. The CDR3 loop is CAWNTGQGVLSGNTIYF. The CDR3 nucleotides read TGTGCCTGGAATACCGGACAGGGGGTTCTCTCTGGAAACACCATATATTTT.

This clone was seen more than once but under ten times. The CDR3 DNA sequence: TGCGCCAGCAGCCAAGTCTGGACAGGGCTCGCCTTTCGGAGGGCTGCCCACTTT. It encodes CASSQVWTGLAFRRAAHF. V is TRBV4-1 and J is TRBJ1-6; 8 bases match TRBD1. J gave up 18 bases and V 1 base, and 23 bases lay outside the gene matches. This CDR3 region has 18 residues. CDR1 and CDR2 from the germline V gene are MGHRA and YSYEKL.

This chain joins TRBV19 and TRBJ1-2; 9 positions agree with TRBD1. V lost 7 bases to trimming and J lost 7 bases; unmatched junction nucleotides: 7. CDR1 and CDR2 (germline): LNHDA, SQIVND (reference sequence). The CDR3 sequence is 13 residues long. The CDR3 is CASTRTGVGGYTF. DNA of the CDR3: TGTGCCAGTACCCGGACAGGGGTGGGTGGCTACACCTTC. Using reference TRBV19 and TRBJ1-2 for the parts outside the CDR3, the full variable domain is DGGITQSPKYLFRKEGQNVTLSCEQNLNHDAMYWYRQDPGQGLRLIYYSQIVNDFQKGDIAEGYSVSREKKESFPLTVTSAQKNPTAFYLCASTRTGVGGYTFGSGTRLTVV.

The chain carries TRBV12-3 or TRBV12-4 and TRBJ1-1, with D unresolved. There are 13 residues in the CDR3. V was shortened by 6 bases and J by 0 bases, with 8 bases between the two germline ends. CDR3 sequence: CASRGGMNTEAFF. The CDR3 DNA is TGTGCCAGCAGGGGAGGGATGAACACTGAAGCTTTCTTT.

The count of this clone is one. V is TRBV28 and J is TRBJ2-3; no clear D. CDR3 length equals 14 residues. Germline V gives CDR1 MDHEN, CDR2 SYDVKM. V dropped 6 bases and J dropped 0 bases, with 10 bases sitting between them. The CDR3 DNA sequence: TGTGCCAGCAGCTCCTCCCCTAGCACAGATACGCAGTATTTT. This encodes CASSSSPSTDTQYF.

The chain uses TRBV5-1 and TRBJ2-1; 7 bases match TRBD1. The CDR3 totals 16 residues. Trimming removed 3 bases from V and 5 bases from J; junction bases left unmatched: 11. From germline, CDR1 is SGHRS and CDR2 YFSETQ. CDR3 coding DNA: TGCGCCAGCAGCTCTACACACCGGGACAGCAACAATGAGCAGTTCTTC. It yields the protein CASSSTHRDSNNEQFF.

This sequence joins TRBV2 and TRBJ1-5; 9 nucleotides align to TRBD1. The V gene end was trimmed by 8 bases and the J gene end by 6 bases; junction bases not matched to a gene: 5. The CDR3 contains 13 residues. Germline loops: CDR1 SNHLY, CDR2 FYNNEI. The CDR3 DNA follows: TGTGCCAGCGGGGACAGGGTTGTTCAGCCCCAGCATTTT. Translated: CASGDRVVQPQHF. Based on the CDR3 plus reference TRBV2 and TRBJ1-5, the full variable domain is EPEVTQTPSHQVTQMGQEVILRCVPISNHLYFYWYRQILGQKVEFLVSFYNNEISEKSEIFDDQFSVERPDGSNFTLKIRSTKLEDSAMYFCASGDRVVQPQHFGDGTRLSIL.

The CDR3 DNA follows: TGTGCCAGCAGTTACGCAGGGTGGAGAGGAAACACCATATATTTT. It codes for CASSYAGWRGNTIYF. This chain links TRBV6-2 or TRBV6-3 with TRBJ1-3; TRBD1 might be the D (5 bases). The CDR3 extends over 15 amino acids. V lost 2 bases to trimming and J lost 4 bases, with 12 bases between them. Germline V gene sequence: CDR1 MNHEY, CDR2 SVGEGT.

V is TRBV7-9 and J is TRBJ2-5; 9 bases line up with TRBD1. Trimming cost V 5 bases and J 5 bases; bases outside gene matches: 12. This CDR3 contains 16 residues. Germline V gene sequence: CDR1 SEHNR, CDR2 FQNEAQ (reference sequence). The CDR3 sequence is CASSHRLGQGGETQYF. DNA for the CDR3: TGTGCCAGCAGCCACCGCCTGGGACAGGGAGGGGAGACCCAGTACTTC.

This clone was counted once. This chain uses TRBV15 with TRBJ2-7, with TRBD2 matching 14 bases. The CDR3 runs 17 residues. The germline V gene encodes CDR1 LNHNV and CDR2 YYDKDF (reference sequence). The V and J ends lost 4 bases and 7 bases, in that order; junction bases with no gene match: 12. The CDR3 bases are TGTGCCACCAGCATCGAATTGACTAGCGGGAGGGCCGCGGAGCAGTACTTC. This sequence encodes CATSIELTSGRAAEQYF.

The rearrangement uses TRBV5-4 and TRBJ1-2; 7 positions match TRBD1. In germline, CDR1 is SGHNT, CDR2 YYREEE (reference sequence). There are 14 residues in the CDR3. The J segment lost 5 bases and the V segment lost 0 bases, leaving 4 bases of the junction unmatched. The CDR3 DNA reads TGTGCCAGCAGCTTGGCAGGGGGAAGGTATGGCTACACCTTC. It is translated as CASSLAGGRYGYTF. Supplemented by reference TRBV5-4 and TRBJ1-2, the full variable domain reads ETGVTQSPTHLIKTRGQQVTLRCSSQSGHNTVSWYQQALGQGPQFIFQYYREEENGRGNFPPRFSGLQFPNYSSELNVNALELDDSALYLCASSLAGGRYGYTFGSGTRLTVV.